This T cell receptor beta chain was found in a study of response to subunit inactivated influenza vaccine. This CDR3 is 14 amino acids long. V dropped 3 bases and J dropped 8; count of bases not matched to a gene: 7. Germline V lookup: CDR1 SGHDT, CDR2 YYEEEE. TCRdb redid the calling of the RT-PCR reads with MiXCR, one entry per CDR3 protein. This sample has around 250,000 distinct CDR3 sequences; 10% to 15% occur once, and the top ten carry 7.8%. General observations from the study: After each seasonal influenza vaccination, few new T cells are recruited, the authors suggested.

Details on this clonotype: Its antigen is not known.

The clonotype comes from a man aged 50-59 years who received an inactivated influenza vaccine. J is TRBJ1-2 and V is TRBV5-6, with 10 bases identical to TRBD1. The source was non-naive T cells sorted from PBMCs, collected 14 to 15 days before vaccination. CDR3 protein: CASSSTGGEWGYTF. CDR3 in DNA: TGTGCCAGCAGCTCGACAGGGGGCGAGTGGGGCTACACCTTC.